This T cell receptor (beta chain) was sequenced for a study of cytomegalovirus exposure and HLA in healthy donors. Unmatched junction bases numbered 2, after V lost 4 bases and J lost 3 bases. There are 14 residues in the CDR3. CDR1 is LNHNV, CDR2 YYDKDF, per germline (reference sequence). Study-level findings and limits: Based on reports, TCR beta sequences accurately predicted HLA-A and HLA-B alleles for most subjects.

Amplification used 60 Vbeta primers and 13 Jbeta primers. Using immunoSEQ multiplex PCR, the repertoire was profiled, and TCRdb retains in-frame clones only, with some absent. The table lists approximately 130,000 clones, over 80% of them singletons. Turning to this clone: Its antigen is not identified.

The material sequenced was PBMCs. The rearrangement uses TRBV15 and TRBJ2-7, with 11 positions matching TRBD2. This clonotype originated in a man in his forties or fifties in good health and CMV-seronegative. The chain's CDR3 is CATSIGTSGYEQYF. CDR3 DNA sequence: TGTGCCACCAGCATAGGGACTAGCGGCTACGAGCAGTACTTC.